This T cell receptor (beta chain) was observed in a study of shared clonotypes between healthy human individuals. The authors split each subset's genomic DNA evenly across several immunoSEQ plates. Sequencing used immunoSEQ multiplex PCR; TCRdb keeps in-frame clones, though not all of them. The repertoire includes 2 million to 3 million clones, roughly 93% of them detected once, and around 0.37% sits in the top ten. The CDR3 is 15 residues long. Per germline, CDR1 MNHNS and CDR2 SASEGT. Trimming removed 2 bases from V and 2 bases from J; junction bases left unmatched: 2. V is TRBV6-1 and J is TRBJ2-1, with 8 bases aligning to TRBD2. The sequencing input was naive CD4+ T cells from PBMCs. Specified subset: CD45RA+ positively selected. The source is a man aged 18 to 30 in good health. Some clones in this sample may be carry-over from other donors' samples. In nucleotides, the CDR3 is TGTGCCAGCAGTGAAACCGGGAGGGCCTACAATGAGCAGTTCTTC. Its translation: CASSETGRAYNEQFF.